This T cell receptor (beta chain) was identified in a study of blood T cell repertoires in COVID-19. About the study: The United States, Italy and Spain were the sources of the acute and convalescent COVID-19 samples. The cDNA or gDNA used as material had been derived from T cells, B-cell-depleted T cells, or PBMCs.

Patients in Seattle were enrolled during active infection, then followed longitudinally. The CDR3 runs to 12 residues. From germline, CDR1 is GTSNPN and CDR2 SVGIG (reference sequence). Trimming removed 5 bases from V and 4 bases from J; junction bases left unmatched: 3. Source study methods: Amplifying reference gene primers gave estimates of nucleated cell counts. The data were produced by immunoSEQ multiplex PCR, yet TCRdb's version contains in-frame clones alone and is incomplete. D and trimming were read from the DNA, whereas the V and J calls and clone size are those reported in that table. This sample has 150,000 to 200,000 clones; around four fifths occur once, and the top ten carry around 15%.

This receptor was obtained from a woman aged 70-85 years with COVID-19, enrolled during active disease. V and J are TRBV30 and TRBJ2-7; TRBD1 agrees at 9 bases. The specimen sequenced was peripheral blood. The CDR3 loop reads CAWGQGSYEQYF. CDR3 DNA sequence: TGTGCCTGGGGACAGGGGTCTTACGAGCAGTACTTC.